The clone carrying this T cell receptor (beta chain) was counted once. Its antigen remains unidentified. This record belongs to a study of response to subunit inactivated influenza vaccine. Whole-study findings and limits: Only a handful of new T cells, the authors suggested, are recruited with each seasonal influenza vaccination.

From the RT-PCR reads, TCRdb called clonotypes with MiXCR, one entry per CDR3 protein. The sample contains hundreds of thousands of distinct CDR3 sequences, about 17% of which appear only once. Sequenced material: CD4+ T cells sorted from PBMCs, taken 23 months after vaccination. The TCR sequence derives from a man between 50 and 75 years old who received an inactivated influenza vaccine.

Here the CDR3 reads CASSTYGKQFF. The CDR3 nucleotides are TGTGCCAGCAGTACCTACGGTAAGCAGTTCTTC. This sequence joins TRBV12-3 or TRBV12-4 and TRBJ2-1; D is undetermined. This CDR3 comprises 11 residues. V dropped 5 bases and J dropped 11 bases, with 10 bases sitting between them.